This passage covers 3 T cell receptor beta chains from one sample sequenced in a study of T cells after yellow fever vaccination. Each CDR3 protein gets one entry after TCRdb re-called the 5' RACE reads with MiXCR. The repertoire includes 200,000 to 250,000 distinct CDR3 sequences, 6% to 7.5% of them detected once, and approximately 0.85% sits in the top ten. The specimen was CD4+ T cells sorted from PBMCs, collected 15 days after the yellow fever booster vaccination. The receptor set was obtained from a man aged 25 to 40 who received the YFV17D yellow fever vaccine.

V is TRBV7-9 and J is TRBJ2-5; TRBD2 might be the D (6 bases). CDR3 length: 16 residues. The germline V gene encodes CDR1 SEHNR and CDR2 FQNEAQ (reference sequence). V was shortened by 5 bases and J by 1 base, with 17 bases between the two germline ends. CDR3 protein: CASSPKAGFLQETQYF. The CDR3, as DNA: TGTGCCAGCAGCCCTAAGGCGGGATTCCTCCAAGAGACCCAGTACTTC.

The rearrangement joins TRBV20-1 to TRBJ2-1; the match to TRBD2 covers 10 bases. The V and J ends lost 5 bases and 9 bases, in that order; junction bases with no gene match: 7. There are 13 residues in the CDR3. Germline CDR1 reads DFQATT; CDR2 reads SNEGSKA (reference sequence). The CDR3 DNA reads as TGCAGTGCTCTCCTAGCGGGAGCGGGTGAGCAGTTCTTC. Translating it yields CSALLAGAGEQFF.

This clonotype came up a few times. The chain has TRBV20-1 and TRBJ1-1; the D is unclear. V was trimmed by 0 bases and J by 5 bases, leaving 19 bases between them. This CDR3 has 16 residues. The germline V gene has CDR1 DFQATT and CDR2 SNEGSKA (reference sequence). CDR3 protein: CSAREQGRFIRTEAFF. The CDR3 DNA is TGCAGTGCTAGAGAGCAAGGACGTTTTATAAGGACTGAAGCTTTCTTT.